The 32 T cell receptor beta chains below all came from one sample that was sequenced in a study of T cell changes during pregnancy in multiple sclerosis. Some clones are missing from TCRdb's copy, which holds only in-frame ones; the method was immunoSEQ multiplex PCR. The data show about 100,000 clones, about 94% seen once. Sequenced here: peripheral blood, sampled before pregnancy. All receptors derive from a female donor with multiple sclerosis, enrolled in a pregnancy study.

CDR3 in amino acids: CASSLYSGRALTDTQYF. The CDR3 DNA is TGTGCCAGCAGCTTATATAGCGGGAGGGCCTTAACAGATACGCAGTATTTT. The J gene is TRBJ2-3, the V gene TRBV12-1; the listed D gene, TRBD2, was not tested against the DNA. TRBV12-1 is tagged as a pseudogene. CDR3 length: 17 residues.

This rearrangement joins TRBV5-4 to TRBJ2-3; D perhaps matches TRBD2 (5 bases). CDR1 SGHNT and CDR2 YYREEE come from the germline V gene (reference sequence). Trimming removed 4 bases from V and 5 bases from J, with 14 bases in between. There are 14 residues in the CDR3. CDR3 nucleotide sequence: TGTGCCAGCAGCCAGGAAGCGGCCGGAGATACGCAGTATTTT. Its translation is CASSQEAAGDTQYF.

The chain joins TRBV20-1 to TRBJ2-7; D call uncertain. Germline values: CDR1 DFQATT, CDR2 SNEGSKA (reference sequence). The CDR3 runs 11 residues. V shed 4 bases and J shed 4 bases, with 8 bases lying between them. The CDR3 loop reads CSATPLYEQYF. The CDR3 nucleotides are TGCAGTGCTACTCCCCTTTACGAGCAGTACTTC.

The V and J genes are TRBV2 and TRBJ2-7; TRBD2 aligns across 11 bases. Germline V gene data show CDR1 as SNHLY and CDR2 as FYNNEI. The CDR3 has 16 amino acids. V was clipped by 2 bases and J by 1 base; unmatched bases: 4. The CDR3 bases are TGTGCCAGCAGTGAAATTCTAGCGGGAGGATCCTACGAGCAGTACTTC. Encoded protein: CASSEILAGGSYEQYF.

J is TRBJ2-1 and V is TRBV6-1; D may be TRBD1 (6 bases). CDR1 and CDR2 (germline): MNHNS, SASEGT. V lost 8 bases, J lost 4 bases, and 15 bases lay in between. This CDR3 is 14 amino acids long. The CDR3 spells CASLTGMGYNEQFF. For the CDR3, the DNA is TGTGCCAGCCTCACAGGGATGGGTTACAATGAGCAGTTCTTC.

The gene calls are TRBV19 and TRBJ2-7; 8 bases fit TRBD2. The CDR3 runs 16 residues. J gave up 7 bases and V 10 bases, and 21 bases lay outside the gene matches. CDR1 LNHDA and CDR2 SQIVND come from the germline V gene (reference sequence). CDR3 nucleotides: TGTGCCACCTCAGGGCGGGGGGCGGACCAAGTGCGGGAGCAGTACTTC. Residues: CATSGRGADQVREQYF.

The chain carries TRBV27 and TRBJ2-1, with TRBD1 matching over 8 bases. CDR1 is MNHEY, CDR2 SMNVEV, per germline (reference sequence). This CDR3 region has 11 residues. V shed 5 bases and J 12 bases; nucleotides not matched to a gene: 3. CDR3 loop: CASSQGALQFF. The CDR3 nucleotides are TGTGCCAGCAGTCAGGGGGCCCTGCAGTTCTTC.

The rearrangement links TRBV4-1 to TRBJ1-2; TRBD1 agrees at 9 bases. The CDR3 length is 15 residues. From germline, CDR1 is MGHRA and CDR2 YSYEKL. After removal of 1 base from V and 6 bases from J, the junction contained 6 bases not matched to a gene. CDR3 in amino acids: CASSQAGQGFDGYTF. DNA for the CDR3: TGCGCCAGCAGCCAAGCGGGACAGGGATTCGATGGCTACACCTTC.

DNA for the CDR3: TGTGCCAGCAGCAGTCGGACAGGGCGGATGAACACTGAAGCTTTCTTT. Amino acids: CASSSRTGRMNTEAFF. The chain uses TRBV7-2 and TRBJ1-1, with 8 bases that match TRBD1. This CDR3 comprises 16 residues. Germline trimming cut 5 bases from V and 0 bases from J; bases unmatched to any gene: 8. Germline V gene data show CDR1 as SGHTA and CDR2 as FQGNSA.

This clone came up once. The chain carries TRBV10-1 and TRBJ2-3; no firm D call. V dropped 7 bases and J dropped 0 bases, with 14 bases sitting between them. Germline V lookup: CDR1 WNHNN, CDR2 SYGVQD (reference sequence). This CDR3 region has 15 residues. CDR3 nucleotide sequence: TGCGCCAGCACCCTCGAGGAGTCAAGCACAGATACGCAGTATTTT. Its translation is CASTLEESSTDTQYF.

This clone was counted once. The chain joins TRBV19 to TRBJ1-1; D unclear. Germline lookup yields CDR1 LNHDA and CDR2 SQIVND (reference sequence). The V end was cut by 3 bases, the J end by 6 bases, with 8 bases between. This CDR3 is built from 12 residues. Written as DNA, the CDR3 is TGTGCCAGTAGTATTCGAGCCTCTGAAGCTTTCTTT. Its protein product is CASSIRASEAFF.

V usage is TRBV27 and J usage is TRBJ2-7; 7 bases map to TRBD2. Losses at the gene ends were 5 bases for V and 6 bases for J; bases not matched to a gene: 13. Germline CDR1 reads MNHEY; CDR2 reads SMNVEV (reference sequence). This CDR3 has 15 amino acids. The CDR3 here is CASSPGTSGRGEQYF. The CDR3 nucleotides read TGTGCCAGCAGTCCGGGGACGTCAGGGAGGGGCGAGCAGTACTTC.

This chain links TRBV6-1 with TRBJ1-1; D gene uncertain. Germline CDR1 is MNHNS and CDR2 is SASEGT. V lost 0 bases and J 11 bases, leaving 13 bases between the germline ends. CDR3 size: 13 residues. The CDR3 region is CASSEADWAPAFF. Written as DNA, the CDR3 is TGTGCCAGCAGTGAAGCCGATTGGGCTCCGGCTTTCTTT.

The chain employs TRBV6-6 and TRBJ1-5; D remains ambiguous. The CDR3 has 15 amino acids. Per germline, CDR1 MNHNY and CDR2 SVGAGI (reference sequence). The ends were cut back, 6 bases at V and 3 bases at J, with 15 bases in the middle. The CDR3 DNA sequence: TGTGCCAGCAGGGGAGACCGGGAGCTCAATCAGCCCCAGCATTTT. Translated: CASRGDRELNQPQHF.

The V gene is TRBV9, the J gene TRBJ2-3, with TRBD2 matching over 11 bases. Germline V gene data show CDR1 as SGDLS and CDR2 as YYNGEE. Trimming at V came to 1 base and at J to 6 bases, leaving 16 bases not matched to a gene. The CDR3 covers 19 residues. The CDR3 protein is CASSVSLGVAGGSLDTQYF. The CDR3 region has the DNA TGTGCCAGCAGCGTATCTCTGGGGGTAGCGGGAGGGTCCTTGGATACGCAGTATTTT.

This clone was counted a single time. This chain links TRBV4-2 with TRBJ2-2, with 10 bases aligning to TRBD2. J lost 3 bases, V lost 0 bases, and 1 base had no gene match. The CDR3 length is 16 residues. Per the germline V gene, CDR1 is LGHNA and CDR2 is YNFKEQ. CDR3 nucleotides: TGTGCCAGCAGCCAAGAAGGACTAGCGGACACCGGGGAGCTGTTTTTT. Protein: CASSQEGLADTGELFF.

Here the CDR3 reads CASSLSGQKEGLFNYEQYF. The CDR3 DNA follows: TGCGCCAGCAGCCTAAGTGGACAGAAGGAAGGCCTCTTTAACTACGAGCAGTACTTC. This sequence joins TRBV4-1 and TRBJ2-7; maybe TRBD1 (6 bases). This CDR3 comprises 19 residues. Trimming took off 4 bases at V and 3 bases at J, with 28 bases between the two ends. Germline V gives CDR1 MGHRA, CDR2 YSYEKL.

This chain links TRBV18 with TRBJ2-1; TRBD2 matches 8 bases. The CDR3 is made up of 15 amino acids. V dropped 8 bases and J dropped 9; count of bases not matched to a gene: 15. CDR1 KGHSH and CDR2 LQKENI come from the germline V gene. The chain's CDR3 is CASHLSGRGMFEQFF. CDR3 nucleotides: TGTGCCAGCCACCTTTCCGGGAGGGGAATGTTTGAGCAGTTCTTC.

This rearrangement joins TRBV6-1 to TRBJ2-2; D gene uncertain. Between the trimmed V and J ends, which lost 4 bases and 0 bases, there was a span of 3 bases. Germline V gene data show CDR1 as MNHNS and CDR2 as SASEGT. There are 13 residues in the CDR3. In nucleotides, the CDR3 is TGTGCCAGCAGTGTAACGAACACCGGGGAGCTGTTTTTT. Amino acids: CASSVTNTGELFF.

The CDR3 loop is CASSDRLNTEAFF. In DNA, the CDR3 is TGTGCCAGCAGCGACAGACTGAACACTGAAGCTTTCTTT. This chain links TRBV27 with TRBJ1-1, with a possible D match to TRBD1 (5 bases). The V gene lost 6 bases and the J gene lost 0 bases, with 8 bases spanning the gap. The CDR3 has 13 amino acids. Germline V gene data show CDR1 as MNHEY and CDR2 as SMNVEV (reference sequence).

This sequence joins TRBV15 and TRBJ2-2, with 7 positions matching TRBD1. This CDR3 region has 17 residues. CDR1 and CDR2 from the germline V gene are LNHNV and YYDKDF (reference sequence). Trimming took 0 bases from V and 6 from J; bases not matched to a gene: 10. CDR3 sequence (DNA): TGTGCCACCAGCAGAGATCCGAGGGGGCGCCCCCCCGGGGAGCTGTTTTTT. This encodes CATSRDPRGRPPGELFF. The full variable domain, with the rest looked up from reference TRBV15 and TRBJ2-2, is DAMVIQNPRYQVTQFGKPVTLSCSQTLNHNVMYWYQQKSSQAPKLLFHYYDKDFNNEADTPDNFQSRRPNTSFCFLDIRSPGLGDTAMYLCATSRDPRGRPPGELFFGEGSRLTVL.

CDR3 in amino acids: CASSPQGSRAQYF. CDR3 DNA: TGTGCCAGCAGTCCACAGGGAAGTAGGGCCCAGTACTTC. This chain links TRBV2 with TRBJ2-5; perhaps TRBD1 as D (6 bases). With 5 bases removed from V and 9 bases from J, the gap between germline ends came to 16 bases. Germline lookup yields CDR1 SNHLY and CDR2 FYNNEI. The CDR3 contains 13 residues.

The chain combines TRBV7-3 with TRBJ2-6, with a weak D call TRBD1 (6 bases). The germline gives CDR1 SGHTA, CDR2 FQGTGA. V lost 2 bases to trimming and J lost 0 bases, with 17 bases between them. The CDR3 sequence is 19 residues long. CDR3 in DNA: TGTGCCAGCAGCTTACGCGCCCAGGGGTTGGGCTCTGGGGCCAACGTCCTGACTTTC. Its translation is CASSLRAQGLGSGANVLTF.

The rearrangement links TRBV29-1 to TRBJ2-3; no firm D call. Per the germline V gene, CDR1 is SQVTM and CDR2 is ANQGSEA. V lost 1 base and J lost 0, with 14 bases in between. The CDR3 is made up of 16 amino acids. The CDR3 bases are TGCAGCGTTGAAGGATCCGCGCTTACTAGCACAGATACGCAGTATTTT. It encodes CSVEGSALTSTDTQYF.

The chain recombines TRBV7-9 with TRBJ2-2, with D possibly TRBD2 on 5 matching bases. V lost 5 bases and J 3 bases, leaving 13 bases between the germline ends. The CDR3 is 15 residues long. CDR1 SEHNR and CDR2 FQNEAQ come from the germline V gene (reference sequence). The CDR3: CASSPDIGDTGELFF. Here the CDR3 DNA reads TGTGCCAGCAGCCCCGATATCGGGGACACCGGGGAGCTGTTTTTT.

In this sample, this clone turned up once. The V and J genes are TRBV28 and TRBJ1-5; maybe TRBD1 (6 bases). Germline V gene lookup returns CDR1 MDHEN and CDR2 SYDVKM. The V and J ends lost 7 bases and 4 bases respectively, with 17 bases between them. This CDR3 has 15 amino acids. The CDR3 protein is CASNPRGLGNQPQHF. The CDR3 DNA reads TGTGCCAGCAACCCCAGGGGTTTAGGTAATCAGCCCCAGCATTTT.

The rearrangement joins TRBV29-1 to TRBJ2-5; 8 positions agree with TRBD2. The V segment lost 5 bases and the J segment 1 base; nucleotides outside the gene matches: 9. The CDR3 covers 15 residues. CDR1 and CDR2 (germline): SQVTM, ANQGSEA. CDR3 protein: CSVIGSSGSQETQYF. The CDR3, as DNA: TGCAGCGTTATCGGGTCTAGCGGGTCCCAAGAGACCCAGTACTTC.

V and J are TRBV2 and TRBJ1-1, with D unclear. Germline V gene lookup returns CDR1 SNHLY and CDR2 FYNNEI. Trimming took off 2 bases at V and 0 bases at J, with 7 bases between the two ends. CDR3 length equals 14 residues. The CDR3 sequence is CASSERFMNTEAFF. The CDR3 DNA follows: TGTGCCAGCAGTGAACGGTTCATGAACACTGAAGCTTTCTTT.

This clone was seen a handful of times. V and J are TRBV6-1 and TRBJ2-7; possibly TRBD1 for D (6 bases). The CDR3 runs 13 residues. The V end lost 6 bases, the J end lost 0 bases, and 9 bases lay between the germline ends. Per the germline V gene, CDR1 is MNHNS and CDR2 is SASEGT. The CDR3 nucleotides are TGTGCCAGCAGAGGACAGACCTCCTACGAGCAGTACTTC. It specifies CASRGQTSYEQYF.

The chain links TRBV5-1 to TRBJ1-2; tentatively, D is TRBD1 (5 bases). The CDR3 consists of 15 residues. The V gene lost 2 bases and the J gene lost 3 bases, with 14 bases spanning the gap. Germline values: CDR1 SGHRS, CDR2 YFSETQ. The CDR3, as DNA: TGCGCCAGCAGCTTTAACAGGCCGCCCGACTATGGCTACACCTTC. Translating gives CASSFNRPPDYGYTF.

This rearrangement joins TRBV7-2 to TRBJ2-7; TRBD1 matches 9 bases. V lost 2 bases and J lost 3; bases outside the gene matches: 8. Germline V lookup: CDR1 SGHTA, CDR2 FQGNSA. The CDR3 extends over 16 amino acids. CDR3 protein: CASSLTPTGGIYEQYF. The CDR3 DNA follows: TGTGCCAGCAGCTTAACCCCGACAGGGGGAATCTACGAGCAGTACTTC.

This clone was recorded only once. The chain uses TRBV9 and TRBJ2-7; D remains ambiguous. The germline V gene has CDR1 SGDLS and CDR2 YYNGEE. The CDR3 has 13 residues. V lost 3 bases and J 4 bases, leaving 11 bases between the germline ends. Written as DNA, the CDR3 is TGTGCCAGCAGCGCAGTCCCATGGTACGAGCAGTACTTC. Translated: CASSAVPWYEQYF.